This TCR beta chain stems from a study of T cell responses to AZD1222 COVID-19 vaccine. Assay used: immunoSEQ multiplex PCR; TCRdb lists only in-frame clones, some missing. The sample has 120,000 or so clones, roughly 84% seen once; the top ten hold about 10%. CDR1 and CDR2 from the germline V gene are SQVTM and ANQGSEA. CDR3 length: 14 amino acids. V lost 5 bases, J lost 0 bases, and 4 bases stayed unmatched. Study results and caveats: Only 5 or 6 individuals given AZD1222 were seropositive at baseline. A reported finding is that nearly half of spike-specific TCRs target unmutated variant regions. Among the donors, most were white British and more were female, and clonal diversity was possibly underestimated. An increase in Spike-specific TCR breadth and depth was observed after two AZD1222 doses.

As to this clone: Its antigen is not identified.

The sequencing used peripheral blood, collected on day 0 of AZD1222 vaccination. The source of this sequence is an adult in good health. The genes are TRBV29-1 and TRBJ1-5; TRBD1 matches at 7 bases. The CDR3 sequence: CSVSGGLSNQPQHF. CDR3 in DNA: TGCAGCGTTTCAGGGGGGCTTAGCAATCAGCCCCAGCATTTT.